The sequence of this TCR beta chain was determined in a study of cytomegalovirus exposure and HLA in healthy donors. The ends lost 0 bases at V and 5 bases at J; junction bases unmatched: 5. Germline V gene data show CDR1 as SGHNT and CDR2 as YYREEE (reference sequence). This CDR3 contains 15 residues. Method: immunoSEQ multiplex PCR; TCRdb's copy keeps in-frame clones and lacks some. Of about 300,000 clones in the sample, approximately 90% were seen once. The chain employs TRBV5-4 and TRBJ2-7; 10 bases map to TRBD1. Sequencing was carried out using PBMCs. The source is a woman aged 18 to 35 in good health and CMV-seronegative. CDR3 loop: CASSLVRQGAHEQYF. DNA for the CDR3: TGTGCCAGCAGCTTGGTGAGACAGGGGGCTCACGAGCAGTACTTC.